These 30 T cell receptor beta chains were sequenced from one sample in a study of vaccination effects on CD4 cells after COVID-19. CD4+ T cells specific for antigen were expanded with viral peptide pools by the ViraFEST assay before sequencing. Scientists isolated CD4+ T cells after an approximately 10-day culture period ended. In the vaccine recipients, nucleocapsid antibodies were negative and there was no prior SARS-CoV-2 infection. Antigens of these TCRs are unknown. The repertoire was sequenced with immunoSEQ multiplex PCR; TCRdb's copy has only in-frame clones and lacks some. Of some 28,000 clones in the sample, about four fifths are singletons; the top ten hold roughly 30%. The sequenced sample was CD4+ T cells from PBMCs cultured with SARS-CoV-2 spike peptides, obtained before COVID-19 vaccination. The receptors were sampled from a human donor who received a COVID-19 vaccine.

The chain employs TRBV19 and TRBJ1-2, with D possibly being TRBD1 (5 bases). Germline CDR1 LNHDA, CDR2 SQIVND (reference sequence). The CDR3 is made up of 13 amino acids. Trimming pared 6 bases from V and 1 base from J, leaving 9 bases between. CDR3 in DNA: TGTGCCAGTAGCGAGACAGTTAACTATGGCTACACCTTC. Translating it yields CASSETVNYGYTF.

This chain connects TRBV15 to TRBJ1-5; TRBD1 might be the D (6 bases). V lost 1 base to trimming and J lost 6 bases, with 13 bases between them. Germline CDR1 is LNHNV and CDR2 is YYDKDF (reference sequence). CDR3 length equals 15 residues. This CDR3 reads CATSRGNGGGQPQHF. In DNA, the CDR3 is TGTGCCACCAGCAGAGGGAACGGAGGGGGTCAGCCCCAGCATTTT.

The chain has TRBV19 and TRBJ2-5; no firm D call. CDR3 length: 11 residues. Trimming pared 7 bases from V and 1 base from J, leaving 4 bases between. Germline CDR1 LNHDA, CDR2 SQIVND (reference sequence). CDR3 in DNA: TGTGCCAGTAAAGGCCAAGAGACCCAGTACTTC. Protein product: CASKGQETQYF.

The V call is TRBV2, the J call TRBJ2-7; tentatively, D is TRBD1 (5 bases). This CDR3 region has 11 residues. Per the germline V gene, CDR1 is SNHLY and CDR2 is FYNNEI. V lost 6 bases, J lost 2 bases, and 5 bases lay in between. This CDR3 is CASRDTYEQYF. CDR3 nucleotides: TGTGCCAGCAGGGACACCTACGAGCAGTACTTC.

The rearrangement joins TRBV5-6 to TRBJ1-1; D is undetermined. The germline gives CDR1 SGHDT, CDR2 YYEEEE. V was trimmed by 5 bases and J by 7 bases, leaving 12 bases between them. CDR3 length equals 12 residues. The chain's CDR3 is CASSPDGNEAFF. CDR3 nucleotides: TGTGCCAGCAGTCCCGACGGCAATGAAGCTTTCTTT.

This clone showed up just once. V usage is TRBV5-1 and J usage is TRBJ2-3; 11 bases align to TRBD2. CDR3 size: 13 residues. The junction had 1 base not matched to a gene; V was cut back by 5 bases and J by 5 bases. CDR1 is SGHRS and CDR2 is YFSETQ in the germline V gene. CDR3 sequence (DNA): TGCGCCAGCAGAGGACTAGCGGGAGATACGCAGTATTTT. Amino acids: CASRGLAGDTQYF.

This chain connects TRBV7-8 to TRBJ1-2; D remains ambiguous. The V gene lost 2 bases and the J gene lost 0 bases, with 19 bases spanning the gap. Per the germline V gene, CDR1 is SGHVS and CDR2 is FQNEAQ. CDR3 length: 18 amino acids. CDR3 protein: CASSLLREIGRTNYGYTF. DNA for the CDR3: TGTGCCAGCAGCTTACTGCGCGAGATCGGACGGACTAACTATGGCTACACCTTC. The entire variable domain, with the rest obtained from reference TRBV7-8 and TRBJ1-2, is as follows: GAGVSQSPRYKVAKRGQDVALRCDPISGHVSLFWYQQALGQGPEFLTYFQNEAQLDKSGLPSDRFFAERPEGSVSTLKIQRTQQEDSAVYLCASSLLREIGRTNYGYTFGSGTRLTVV.

The V and J genes are TRBV30 and TRBJ2-2; D may be TRBD1 (6 bases). The CDR3 covers 14 residues. The germline gives CDR1 GTSNPN, CDR2 SVGIG (reference sequence). V was cut by 2 bases and J by 1 base, with 8 bases left in between. The CDR3 DNA reads as TGTGCCTGGAGTCCAGGGGTGAACACCGGGGAGCTGTTTTTT. It yields the protein CAWSPGVNTGELFF.

The chain couples TRBV6-2 or TRBV6-3 to TRBJ2-6, with D possibly TRBD1 on 6 matching bases. The CDR3 covers 18 residues. Looked up from germline, CDR1 is MNHEY and CDR2 is SVGEGT. Trimming took 6 bases from V and 0 from J, leaving 18 bases between them. CDR3 region: CASSQRGQKISGANVLTF. The CDR3 nucleotides read TGTGCCAGCAGCCAGAGGGGACAAAAAATCTCTGGGGCCAACGTCCTGACTTTC.

V is TRBV28 and J is TRBJ2-5; tentative D call: TRBD1 (6 bases). The CDR3 totals 15 residues. The germline V gene encodes CDR1 MDHEN and CDR2 SYDVKM. V gave up 6 bases and J gave up 3 bases, with 17 bases separating them. The CDR3 DNA sequence: TGTGCCAGCAGCTTAAGGGGCTACAGGGAAGAGACCCAGTACTTC. It encodes CASSLRGYREETQYF.

Notes on this clone: A junction end diverges from the germline sequence, so it may reflect a read error. The J gene is TRBJ2-7, the V gene TRBV6-5; D gene unclear. The CDR3 sequence is 12 residues long. The germline gives CDR1 MNHEY, CDR2 SVGAGI. The CDR3 bases are TGTGCCAGCGATACCCCCCTAGGTAGGGCGGACTTC. Translating gives CASDTPLGRADF.

V gene TRBV7-9 combines with J gene TRBJ2-2; the D gene is possibly TRBD1 (5 bases). The CDR3 totals 16 residues. CDR1 is SEHNR and CDR2 is FQNEAQ in the germline V gene (reference sequence). Trimming stripped 7 bases from V and 1 base from J, with 16 bases between. The CDR3 DNA is TGTGCCAGCAATCTAGATGACAGAAAGAACACCGGGGAGCTGTTTTTT. Protein: CASNLDDRKNTGELFF.

The chain combines TRBV30 with TRBJ2-3; TRBD2 matches at 7 bases. The CDR3 totals 10 residues. Germline CDR1 is GTSNPN and CDR2 is SVGIG (reference sequence). The ends lost 2 bases at V and 10 bases at J; junction bases unmatched: 0. CDR3 DNA sequence: TGTGCCTGGAGTAGCGGGGCGCAGTATTTT. It translates to CAWSSGAQYF.

This chain connects TRBV27 to TRBJ2-1; D not resolved. This CDR3 is 16 amino acids long. Germline CDR1 and CDR2: MNHEY and SMNVEV (reference sequence). V was pared by 8 bases and J by 1 base, with 18 bases between. DNA of the CDR3: TGTGCCAGCTCTCATGGGCTAACCAGTTCCTACAATGAGCAGTTCTTC. Its translation: CASSHGLTSSYNEQFF.

This CDR3 reads CASSSGYLTGELFF. The DNA for the CDR3 is TGTGCCAGCAGCTCTGGCTACCTAACCGGGGAGCTGTTTTTT. The gene calls are TRBV5-4 and TRBJ2-2, with unresolved D. CDR1 is SGHNT, CDR2 YYREEE, per germline (reference sequence). CDR3 length: 14 amino acids. The ends were cut back, 3 bases at V and 5 bases at J, with 11 bases in the middle.

The rearrangement uses TRBV6-2 or TRBV6-3 and TRBJ1-2; D ambiguous. The CDR3 has 15 residues. The germline V gene has CDR1 MNHEY and CDR2 SVGEGT. Trimming stripped 2 bases from V and 2 bases from J, with 12 bases between. In DNA form, the CDR3 reads TGTGCCAGCAGTTACGGAGTCGCCGGCAACTATGGCTACACCTTC. Protein sequence: CASSYGVAGNYGYTF.

This clone was picked up one time. J is TRBJ1-2 and V is TRBV5-4; D perhaps matches TRBD1 (5 bases). Between the trimmed V and J ends, which lost 2 bases and 3 bases, there was a span of 14 bases. The CDR3 loop spans 15 amino acids. Germline lookup yields CDR1 SGHNT and CDR2 YYREEE (reference sequence). CDR3 coding DNA: TGTGCCAGCAGCTTAAGGGACCGACGGCACTATGGCTACACCTTC. Protein sequence: CASSLRDRRHYGYTF.

The chain links TRBV2 to TRBJ2-3; D is perhaps TRBD2 (6 bases). CDR1 and CDR2 (germline): SNHLY, FYNNEI. This CDR3 is built from 14 residues. Trimming removed 6 bases from V and 3 bases from J, with 13 bases in between. In DNA form, the CDR3 reads TGTGCCAGCAGGGCTTTAGCGGTTACAGATACGCAGTATTTT. Its translation is CASRALAVTDTQYF.

The chain joins TRBV6-5 to TRBJ1-1, with D possibly TRBD1 on 6 matching bases. This CDR3 spans 12 amino acids. Looked up from germline, CDR1 is MNHEY and CDR2 is SVGAGI. Trimming took 6 bases from V and 5 from J, leaving 10 bases between them. The DNA for the CDR3 is TGTGCCAGCAGACAGGGTAGGACTGAAGCTTTCTTT. Translating gives CASRQGRTEAFF.

The chain uses TRBV4-2 and TRBJ1-4, with D possibly being TRBD1 (6 bases). There are 16 residues in the CDR3. V lost 4 bases and J lost 5, with 17 bases in between. Germline CDR1 is LGHNA and CDR2 is YNFKEQ. The CDR3 loop reads CASSPGRGTSNEKLFF. Here the CDR3 DNA reads TGTGCCAGCAGCCCAGGCCGCGGGACAAGCAATGAAAAACTGTTTTTT.

The V call is TRBV5-1, the J call TRBJ2-5; D perhaps matches TRBD2 (6 bases). Trimming shortened V by 2 bases and J by 2 bases, and 10 bases separated the two germline ends. CDR1 and CDR2 from the germline V gene are SGHRS and YFSETQ. This CDR3 region has 14 residues. CDR3: CASSLGGVQETQYF. The CDR3, as DNA: TGCGCCAGCAGCTTAGGCGGGGTACAAGAGACCCAGTACTTC.

The CDR3 bases are TGTGCCAGCAGCCGCGGGACAGTGAACACTGAAGCTTTCTTT. It codes for CASSRGTVNTEAFF. This sequence joins TRBV7-9 and TRBJ1-1; 7 positions agree with TRBD1. Trimming cost V 5 bases and J 0 bases; bases outside gene matches: 3. The CDR3 has 14 residues. Germline CDR1 and CDR2: SEHNR and FQNEAQ (reference sequence).

This chain uses TRBV21-1 with TRBJ1-2. TRBV21-1 is annotated as a pseudogene. This CDR3 spans 15 amino acids. Here the CDR3 reads CASSTILCGFYGYTF. The CDR3, as DNA: TGTGCCAGCAGCACCATCCTGTGTGGGTTCTATGGCTACACCTTC.

V usage is TRBV18 and J usage is TRBJ1-5, with no clear D. Per germline, CDR1 KGHSH and CDR2 LQKENI. V shed 1 base and J shed 2 bases, with 12 bases lying between them. The CDR3 is 16 residues long. The CDR3 DNA is TGTGCCAGCTCACCACGACGAGGCCCAGGCAATCAGCCCCAGCATTTT. It is translated as CASSPRRGPGNQPQHF.

The CDR3 loop reads CASSGQGVSTDTQYF. DNA of the CDR3: TGTGCCAGCAGCGGACAGGGGGTTAGCACAGATACGCAGTATTTT. The rearrangement joins TRBV6-5 to TRBJ2-3, with 10 bases fitting TRBD1. Per germline, CDR1 MNHEY and CDR2 SVGAGI. V dropped 6 bases and J dropped 0; count of bases not matched to a gene: 3. This CDR3 contains 15 residues.

The chain carries TRBV19 and TRBJ1-3; D may be TRBD1 (6 bases). Trimming pared 11 bases from V and 6 bases from J, leaving 20 bases between. The CDR3 runs 14 residues. The V gene's germline CDR1 is LNHDA and CDR2 SQIVND (reference sequence). The CDR3 reads CAGTRRIAVNTIYF. DNA of the CDR3: TGTGCCGGGACACGACGAATAGCAGTAAACACCATATATTTT.

V gene TRBV10-1 combines with J gene TRBJ2-7; 12 bases match TRBD2. The CDR3 is 16 residues long. Germline V gene data show CDR1 as WNHNN and CDR2 as SYGVQD (reference sequence). J was trimmed by 7 bases and V by 8 bases; bases with no gene match: 15. This chain's CDR3 is CASSGPPGLAGGEQYF. The CDR3 DNA sequence: TGCGCCAGCTCAGGACCCCCGGGACTAGCGGGTGGGGAGCAGTACTTC.

The chain uses TRBV2 and TRBJ2-7, with D unclear. This CDR3 region has 11 residues. V lost 9 bases and J 3 bases, leaving 9 bases between the germline ends. The germline V gene encodes CDR1 SNHLY and CDR2 FYNNEI. The CDR3 loop reads CASLFFYEQYF. The CDR3 nucleotides are TGTGCCAGTTTGTTTTTCTACGAGCAGTACTTC.

This clone was seen just once. The CDR3 DNA reads TGTGCCAGCAGCTTAGGGGCCAGGAGGGCTTACAATGAGCAGTTCTTC. This sequence encodes CASSLGARRAYNEQFF. The chain is built from TRBV7-6 and TRBJ2-1; D might be TRBD2 (6 bases). The CDR3 extends over 16 amino acids. Trimming left V 1 base short and J 4 bases short, with 14 bases between. Germline V gives CDR1 SGHVS, CDR2 FNYEAQ. Full variable domain (outside the CDR3, taken from reference TRBV7-6 and TRBJ2-1): GAGVSQSPRYKVTKRGQDVALRCDPISGHVSLYWYRQALGQGPEFLTYFNYEAQQDKSGLPNDRFSAERPEGSISTLTIQRTEQRDSAMYRCASSLGARRAYNEQFFGPGTRLTVL.

This clone was detected once. CDR3 sequence reads: CASSSRMNTEAFF. The CDR3 nucleotides are TGTGCCAGCAGTTCCCGGATGAACACTGAAGCTTTCTTT. This chain connects TRBV12-3 or TRBV12-4 to TRBJ1-1; D uncertain. The CDR3 consists of 13 residues. Trimming left V 4 bases short and J 0 bases short, with 6 bases between.